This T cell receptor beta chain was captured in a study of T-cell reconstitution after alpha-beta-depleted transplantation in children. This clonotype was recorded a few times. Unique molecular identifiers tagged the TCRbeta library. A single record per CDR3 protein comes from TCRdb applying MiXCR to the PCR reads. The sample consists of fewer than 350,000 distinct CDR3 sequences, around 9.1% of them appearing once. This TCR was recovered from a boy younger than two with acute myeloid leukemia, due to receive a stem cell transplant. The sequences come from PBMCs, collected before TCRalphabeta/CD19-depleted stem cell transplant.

The CDR3 DNA is TGCGCCAGCAGCTTGGAGGCAGGGACCTCTGGGGCCAACGTCCTGACTTTC. Protein product: CASSLEAGTSGANVLTF. The rearrangement links TRBV5-1 to TRBJ2-6; tentatively, D is TRBD1 or TRBD2 (5 bases each). The V gene lost 0 bases and the J gene lost 0 bases, with 10 bases spanning the gap. This CDR3 has 17 residues. The germline V gene encodes CDR1 SGHRS and CDR2 YFSETQ.